The 19 T cell receptor beta chains in this list originate from one sample, sequenced in a study of human T cells and chemical hapten exposure. MiXCR, run by TCRdb on the RACE reads, gives a single entry per CDR3 protein. The table has more than 75,000 distinct CDR3 sequences, over 6.5% seen once. The time point is: healthy volunteer bleed at 6 weeks. RNA extraction used unfractionated whole blood as the source of total RNA. What was sequenced was whole blood. Receptor source: a male donor in good health. Some clones in this sample may be carry-over from other donors' samples.

In its sample, this clonotype was seen many times. The chain recombines TRBV5-1 with TRBJ2-6; D perhaps matches TRBD1 (5 bases). This CDR3 spans 16 amino acids. The V gene's germline CDR1 is SGHRS and CDR2 YFSETQ. V was shortened by 4 bases and J by 0 bases, with 11 bases between the two germline ends. The DNA of the CDR3 is TGCGCCAGCAGCCCACCAGGGCTCTCTGGGGCCAACGTCCTGACTTTC. As protein: CASSPPGLSGANVLTF.

This clonotype was counted between two and nine times. The chain recombines TRBV27 with TRBJ2-7, with 7 bases that match TRBD1. V shed 6 bases and J 2 bases; nucleotides not matched to a gene: 1. Looked up from germline, CDR1 is MNHEY and CDR2 is SMNVEV (reference sequence). This CDR3 has 12 amino acids. The CDR3 sequence: CASRGQTYEQYF. Here the CDR3 DNA reads TGTGCCAGCAGGGGACAGACCTACGAGCAGTACTTC.

This clonotype has only a few counts. The V call is TRBV6-1, the J call TRBJ2-1, with TRBD2 as a possible D gene (5 bases). The ends were cut back, 8 bases at V and 6 bases at J, with 14 bases in the middle. The CDR3 consists of 13 residues. CDR1 is MNHNS and CDR2 is SASEGT in the germline V gene. CDR3 in amino acids: CASEPGGGNEQFF. In DNA form, the CDR3 reads TGTGCCAGCGAGCCAGGAGGTGGCAATGAGCAGTTCTTC.

The V call is TRBV4-1, the J call TRBJ1-6; D remains unclear. The V end lost 1 base, the J end lost 7 bases, and 11 bases lay between the germline ends. The CDR3 runs to 15 residues. Germline V gene sequence: CDR1 MGHRA, CDR2 YSYEKL. The CDR3 coding sequence is TGCGCCAGCAGCCAAGGACTAGCGGGAAATTCACCCCTCCACTTT. Its translation is CASSQGLAGNSPLHF.

This clonotype was observed a handful of times. The rearrangement links TRBV7-3 to TRBJ2-7; 9 nucleotides align to TRBD1. This CDR3 region has 13 residues. V was pared by 4 bases and J by 7 bases, with 5 bases of the junction left unmatched. Looked up from germline, CDR1 is SGHTA and CDR2 is FQGTGA. The chain's CDR3 is CASSSTGGWEQYF. CDR3 DNA: TGTGCCAGCAGCTCCACAGGGGGCTGGGAGCAGTACTTC.

In this sample, this clonotype turned up a few times. The chain recombines TRBV7-2 with TRBJ1-1; 7 bases fit TRBD1. Germline trimming cut 4 bases from V and 6 bases from J; bases unmatched to any gene: 14. The CDR3 runs to 16 residues. Germline values: CDR1 SGHTA, CDR2 FQGNSA. DNA for the CDR3: TGTGCCAGCAGCTCAACCAGGGGCAGGAGGGGGCCTGAAGCTTTCTTT. Translation gives CASSSTRGRRGPEAFF.

This clonotype was recorded many times. V gene TRBV7-2 combines with J gene TRBJ1-1; D perhaps matches TRBD1 (6 bases). This CDR3 contains 16 residues. The germline gives CDR1 SGHTA, CDR2 FQGNSA. Trimming took 0 bases from V and 0 from J, leaving 11 bases between them. CDR3 DNA: TGTGCCAGCAGCTTAGCACTCGGGACACTGAACACTGAAGCTTTCTTT. This translates into CASSLALGTLNTEAFF.

This clonotype was seen a handful of times. The rearrangement links TRBV7-9 to TRBJ2-7; TRBD2 matches 7 bases. J gave up 2 bases and V 6 bases, and 7 bases lay outside the gene matches. This CDR3 contains 14 residues. CDR1 is SEHNR and CDR2 is FQNEAQ in the germline V gene (reference sequence). CDR3 in amino acids: CASRPGLYPYEQYF. CDR3 in DNA: TGTGCCAGCAGGCCGGGACTATACCCCTACGAGCAGTACTTC.

The chain has TRBV5-4 and TRBJ2-6; D may match TRBD1 or TRBD2 (6 bases each). Germline CDR1 is SGHNT and CDR2 is YYREEE (reference sequence). The CDR3 length is 18 residues. Trimming took 1 base from V and 2 from J, leaving 16 bases between them. The CDR3 DNA is TGTGCCAGCAGCTTGAGCTCGGGGGCGAGGACTGGGGCCAACGTCCTGACTTTC. Translating it yields CASSLSSGARTGANVLTF.

The chain links TRBV5-1 to TRBJ2-3; no definite D call. The CDR3 runs 12 residues. Trimming shortened V by 3 bases and J by 3 bases, and 5 bases separated the two germline ends. Germline V gene sequence: CDR1 SGHRS, CDR2 YFSETQ. CDR3 nucleotide sequence: TGCGCCAGCAGCTGGCCTACAGATACGCAGTATTTT. Its translation: CASSWPTDTQYF.

The chain links TRBV29-1 to TRBJ1-1; a possible D gene is TRBD1 (5 bases). Germline V lookup: CDR1 SQVTM, CDR2 ANQGSEA. The CDR3 covers 14 residues. V was shortened by 2 bases and J by 4 bases, with 14 bases between the two germline ends. CDR3 sequence (DNA): TGCAGCGTTGAAAGGAGGGGTTCTGTCACTGAAGCTTTCTTT. Protein product: CSVERRGSVTEAFF.

This clonotype has ten or more counts. This rearrangement joins TRBV18 to TRBJ1-1, with 10 positions matching TRBD1. The germline gives CDR1 KGHSH, CDR2 LQKENI. CDR3 length: 12 amino acids. Unmatched junction bases numbered 2, after V lost 4 bases and J lost 9 bases. CDR3 amino acids: CASSLDRGKAFF. The CDR3 nucleotides read TGTGCCAGCTCACTGGACAGGGGGAAAGCTTTCTTT.

In this sample, this clonotype turned up a few times. The genes are TRBV12-3 or TRBV12-4 and TRBJ1-3; possible D gene TRBD1, 6 bases. The V and J ends lost 5 bases and 3 bases respectively, with 14 bases between them. The CDR3 runs 15 residues. The CDR3, as DNA: TGTGCCAGCAGTCGCAACAGGGTTCTTGGAAACACCATATATTTT. Translating it yields CASSRNRVLGNTIYF.

This clonotype was counted at least ten times. The J gene is TRBJ1-2, the V gene TRBV20-1, with TRBD1 matching 10 bases. This CDR3 has 20 amino acids. The germline V gene has CDR1 DFQATT and CDR2 SNEGSKA (reference sequence). Unmatched junction bases numbered 23, after V lost 6 bases and J lost 1 base. The CDR3 spells CSARPENRRTGGGVNYGYTF. Here the CDR3 DNA reads TGCAGTGCCAGACCGGAGAATCGACGGACAGGGGGGGGGGTTAACTATGGCTACACCTTC.

The J gene is TRBJ2-1, the V gene TRBV7-3; 11 nucleotides match TRBD1. Germline-derived CDR1 and CDR2 are SGHTA and FQGTGA. The CDR3 covers 16 residues. J was trimmed by 8 bases and V by 5 bases; bases with no gene match: 11. The CDR3 loop is CASSPVGQGAADEQFF. CDR3 nucleotide sequence: TGTGCCAGCAGCCCGGTAGGACAGGGGGCTGCGGATGAGCAGTTCTTC.

The chain is built from TRBV4-2 and TRBJ1-2, with 7 bases fitting TRBD1. From germline, CDR1 is LGHNA and CDR2 YNFKEQ. Trimming removed 1 base from V and 6 bases from J; junction bases left unmatched: 5. The length of the CDR3 is 14 residues. In DNA form, the CDR3 reads TGTGCCAGCAGCCAAGGAATAACAGGGGATGGCTACACCTTC. It specifies CASSQGITGDGYTF.

This clonotype was counted only a few times. The chain uses TRBV5-1 and TRBJ2-1; the match to TRBD2 covers 10 bases. Germline V gene lookup returns CDR1 SGHRS and CDR2 YFSETQ. After removal of 1 base from V and 0 bases from J, the junction contained 4 bases not matched to a gene. This CDR3 has 17 amino acids. The CDR3 region has the DNA TGCGCCAGCAGCTTGAAACTAGCGGGGAGCTCCTACAATGAGCAGTTCTTC. This translates into CASSLKLAGSSYNEQFF.

This clonotype appeared a few times. V usage is TRBV6-6 and J usage is TRBJ2-3; no clear D gene. V was trimmed by 2 bases and J by 4 bases, leaving 1 base between them. This CDR3 contains 11 residues. Germline lookup yields CDR1 MNHNY and CDR2 SVGAGI (reference sequence). The CDR3, as DNA: TGTGCCAGCAGTTACGCAGATACGCAGTATTTT. Protein sequence: CASSYADTQYF.

V and J are TRBV5-1 and TRBJ2-3, with 7 bases matching TRBD1. The CDR3 runs 15 residues. Germline assignment: CDR1 SGHRS and CDR2 YFSETQ. The J segment lost 0 bases and the V segment lost 5 bases, leaving 6 bases of the junction unmatched. The CDR3 region has the DNA TGCGCCAGCAGAACCGGGACAGCAAGCACAGATACGCAGTATTTT. Its translation is CASRTGTASTDTQYF. Full variable domain (outside the CDR3, taken from reference TRBV5-1 and TRBJ2-3): KAGVTQTPRYLIKTRGQQVTLSCSPISGHRSVSWYQQTPGQGLQFLFEYFSETQRNKGNFPGRFSGRQFSNSRSEMNVSTLELGDSALYLCASRTGTASTDTQYFGPGTRLTVL.